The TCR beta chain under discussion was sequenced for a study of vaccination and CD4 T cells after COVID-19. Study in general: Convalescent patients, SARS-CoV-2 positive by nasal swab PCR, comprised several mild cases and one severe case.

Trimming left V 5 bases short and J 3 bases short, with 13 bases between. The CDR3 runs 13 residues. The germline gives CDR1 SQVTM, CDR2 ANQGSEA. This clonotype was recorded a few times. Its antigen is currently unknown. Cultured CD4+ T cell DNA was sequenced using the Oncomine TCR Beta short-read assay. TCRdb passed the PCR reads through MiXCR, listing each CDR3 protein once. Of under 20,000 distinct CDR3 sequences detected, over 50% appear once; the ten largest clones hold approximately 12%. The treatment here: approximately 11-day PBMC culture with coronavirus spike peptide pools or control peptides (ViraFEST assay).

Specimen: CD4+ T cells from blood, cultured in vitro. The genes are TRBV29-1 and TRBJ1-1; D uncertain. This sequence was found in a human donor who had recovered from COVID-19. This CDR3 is CSVPDGSYTEAFF. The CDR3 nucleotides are TGCAGCGTTCCGGACGGGTCTTACACTGAAGCTTTCTTT.